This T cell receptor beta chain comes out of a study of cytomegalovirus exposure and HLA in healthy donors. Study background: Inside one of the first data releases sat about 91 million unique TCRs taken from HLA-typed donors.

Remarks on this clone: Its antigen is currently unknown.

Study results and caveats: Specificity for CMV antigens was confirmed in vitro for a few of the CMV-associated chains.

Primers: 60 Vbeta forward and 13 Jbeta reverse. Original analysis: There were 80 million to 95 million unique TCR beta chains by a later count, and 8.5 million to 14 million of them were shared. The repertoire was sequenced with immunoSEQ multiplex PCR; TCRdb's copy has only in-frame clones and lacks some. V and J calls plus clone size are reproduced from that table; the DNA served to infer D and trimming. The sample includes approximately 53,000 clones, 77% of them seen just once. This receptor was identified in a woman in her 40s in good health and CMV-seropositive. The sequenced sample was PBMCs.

The CDR3 protein is CAISELRGLGEQFF. The CDR3 DNA sequence: TGTGCCATCAGTGAGTTGAGGGGGCTGGGGGAGCAGTTCTTC. This chain joins TRBV10-3 and TRBJ2-1; 7 bases are shared with TRBD1. The CDR3 loop spans 14 amino acids. Germline CDR1 is ENHRY and CDR2 is SYGVKD. Losses at the gene ends were 1 base for V and 10 bases for J; bases not matched to a gene: 7.